This entry lists 21 T cell receptor beta chains sequenced from one sample in a study of cytomegalovirus exposure and HLA in healthy donors. Researchers ran the PCR with 60 Vbeta and 13 Jbeta primers. Clones were read by immunoSEQ multiplex PCR, and TCRdb kept only the in-frame ones, dropping some. The data show about 170,000 clones, with 80% seen just once and approximately 2.1% held by the top ten. The sequencing input was PBMCs. These receptor sequences come from a male donor in good health and CMV-seronegative.

This clone was seen only once. CDR3 nucleotides: TGCGCCAGCAGCTTGGGACAGGATGGCTACACCTTC. Translated, it gives CASSLGQDGYTF. This chain joins TRBV5-1 and TRBJ1-2; D is perhaps TRBD1 (6 bases). The CDR3 has 12 residues. The V end was cut by 0 bases, the J end by 6 bases, with 6 bases between. Germline lookup yields CDR1 SGHRS and CDR2 YFSETQ.

J is TRBJ1-1 and V is TRBV6-5, with 7 positions matching TRBD1. The CDR3 covers 15 residues. The V segment lost 5 bases and the J segment 0 bases; nucleotides outside the gene matches: 6. Per the germline V gene, CDR1 is MNHEY and CDR2 is SVGAGI. CDR3 sequence reads: CASSPTGQMNTEAFF. In nucleotides, the CDR3 is TGTGCCAGCAGTCCGACAGGGCAAATGAACACTGAAGCTTTCTTT.

V usage is TRBV6-5 and J usage is TRBJ1-2, with D maybe TRBD1 (5 bases). CDR1 and CDR2 from the germline V gene are MNHEY and SVGAGI. The germline V and J ends were trimmed by 2 bases and 2 bases, with 12 bases remaining between them. This CDR3 has 15 residues. The CDR3 sequence: CASSYANGGNYGYTF. As DNA, the CDR3 is TGTGCCAGCAGTTACGCTAATGGGGGGAACTATGGCTACACCTTC.

The chain uses TRBV5-6 and TRBJ1-1; 8 bases are a match to TRBD1. V gave up 3 bases and J gave up 9 bases; unmatched junction bases: 4. CDR1 is SGHDT, CDR2 YYEEEE, per germline. This CDR3 contains 12 residues. The CDR3 DNA reads as TGTGCCAGCAGCTCTAACAGGGGGAAAGCTTTCTTT. It is translated as CASSSNRGKAFF.

J is TRBJ1-2 and V is TRBV29-1; TRBD1 agrees at 7 bases. CDR1 SQVTM and CDR2 ANQGSEA come from the germline V gene. J lost 6 bases, V lost 6 bases, and 16 bases had no gene match. The length of the CDR3 is 15 residues. The CDR3 nucleotides are TGCAGCGTAGACAAAAGACAGGGAATAGGGGATGGCTACACCTTC. This sequence encodes CSVDKRQGIGDGYTF.

The gene calls are TRBV6-1 and TRBJ1-2; 9 nucleotides align to TRBD1. The CDR3 contains 14 residues. The ends lost 4 bases at V and 3 bases at J; junction bases unmatched: 3. Germline V gene lookup returns CDR1 MNHNS and CDR2 SASEGT. The CDR3 bases are TGTGCCAGCAGTGGAACAGGGGGCGACTATGGCTACACCTTC. Translated, it gives CASSGTGGDYGYTF.

The chain recombines TRBV6-5 with TRBJ2-7; a weak D match, TRBD2 (5 bases). The CDR3 runs 16 residues. V gave up 0 bases and J gave up 4 bases, with 16 bases separating them. CDR1 and CDR2 from the germline V gene are MNHEY and SVGAGI. The CDR3 region has the DNA TGTGCCAGCAGTTACTCGGGAGAGTGGTACGGGTACGAGCAGTACTTC. Protein sequence: CASSYSGEWYGYEQYF.

The chain carries TRBV5-1 and TRBJ2-7, with D possibly being TRBD1 (6 bases). The ends were cut back, 0 bases at V and 2 bases at J, with 9 bases in the middle. This CDR3 region has 14 residues. The germline V gene has CDR1 SGHRS and CDR2 YFSETQ. The CDR3 region is CASSLGDKAYEQYF. CDR3 coding DNA: TGCGCCAGCAGCTTGGGGGACAAAGCCTACGAGCAGTACTTC.

The chain employs TRBV19 and TRBJ1-5, with TRBD1 matching over 8 bases. Unmatched junction bases numbered 6, after V lost 4 bases and J lost 7 bases. Germline values: CDR1 LNHDA, CDR2 SQIVND (reference sequence). The CDR3 loop spans 14 amino acids. The CDR3 sequence is CASSTDREYQPQHF. The DNA for the CDR3 is TGTGCCAGTAGTACGGACAGGGAGTACCAGCCCCAGCATTTT.

This chain connects TRBV7-9 to TRBJ1-1; D is possibly TRBD1 (6 bases). The V end was cut by 5 bases, the J end by 2 bases, with 9 bases between. Germline V gene sequence: CDR1 SEHNR, CDR2 FQNEAQ (reference sequence). The CDR3 length is 13 residues. CDR3 sequence reads: CASSGQSNTEAFF. The CDR3 bases are TGTGCCAGCAGCGGACAGTCAAACACTGAAGCTTTCTTT.

This chain uses TRBV6-6 with TRBJ2-7; the D gene is possibly TRBD2 (6 bases). This CDR3 is built from 16 residues. The V end lost 8 bases, the J end lost 6 bases, and 26 bases lay between the germline ends. Germline-derived CDR1 and CDR2 are MNHNY and SVGAGI (reference sequence). The CDR3, as DNA: TGTGCCAGCTTTCCAGAGCGGGCGCGGAATTTCGCCGAGCAGTACTTC. Translated: CASFPERARNFAEQYF.

The J gene is TRBJ1-1, the V gene TRBV13; D call uncertain. The length of the CDR3 is 13 residues. With 5 bases removed from V and 1 base from J, the gap between germline ends came to 8 bases. CDR1 and CDR2 (germline): PRHDT, FYEKMQ (reference sequence). This CDR3 is CASSPMANTEAFF. CDR3 coding DNA: TGTGCCAGCAGCCCCATGGCGAACACTGAAGCTTTCTTT.

The chain uses TRBV6-5 and TRBJ2-7; perhaps TRBD1 as D (5 bases). V lost 10 bases and J lost 2, with 12 bases in between. The V gene's germline CDR1 is MNHEY and CDR2 SVGAGI. The CDR3 runs to 12 residues. CDR3 nucleotides: TGTGCCACCTCGACAGAGACCTACGAGCAGTACTTC. It specifies CATSTETYEQYF.

The rearrangement links TRBV5-1 to TRBJ1-2; no reliable D call. Looked up from germline, CDR1 is SGHRS and CDR2 is YFSETQ. The CDR3 runs to 13 residues. With 1 base removed from V and 9 bases from J, the gap between germline ends came to 13 bases. The CDR3 DNA reads TGCGCCAGCAGCTTGTCTGCCCCGCGTAGCTACACCTTC. Translated, it gives CASSLSAPRSYTF.

The chain is built from TRBV18 and TRBJ2-7; perhaps TRBD1 as D (6 bases). Germline V CDR1 and CDR2: KGHSH, LQKENI. The V end lost 5 bases, the J end lost 3 bases, and 17 bases lay between the germline ends. The CDR3 has 15 residues. The CDR3 sequence: CASSSPSGAIYEQYF. In nucleotides, the CDR3 is TGTGCCAGCTCATCTCCGTCAGGGGCCATCTACGAGCAGTACTTC.

The rearrangement links TRBV25-1 to TRBJ1-1; D is undetermined. Trimming left V 1 base short and J 3 bases short, with 18 bases between. CDR3 length equals 17 residues. Germline V gene sequence: CDR1 MGHDK, CDR2 SYGVNS. This chain's CDR3 is CASSELSSLPGYTEAFF. CDR3 nucleotides: TGTGCCAGCAGTGAATTGTCAAGCCTCCCGGGGTACACTGAAGCTTTCTTT. Full variable domain (remainder filled in from reference TRBV25-1 and TRBJ1-1): EADIYQTPRYLVIGTGKKITLECSQTMGHDKMYWYQQDPGMELHLIHYSYGVNSTEKGDLSSESTVSRIRTEHFPLTLESARPSHTSQYLCASSELSSLPGYTEAFFGQGTRLTVV.

This chain connects TRBV4-1 to TRBJ2-7; 8 bases are shared with TRBD2. The CDR3 totals 16 residues. Per germline, CDR1 MGHRA and CDR2 YSYEKL. The junction had 4 bases not matched to a gene; V was cut back by 0 bases and J by 0 bases. This CDR3 reads CASSQDRGGISYEQYF. The CDR3 DNA follows: TGCGCCAGCAGCCAAGACCGGGGGGGAATCTCCTACGAGCAGTACTTC.

The rearrangement uses TRBV7-9 and TRBJ2-1; 7 bases fit TRBD2. The CDR3 runs 17 residues. The ends lost 4 bases at V and 4 bases at J; junction bases unmatched: 13. Germline V CDR1 and CDR2: SEHNR, FQNEAQ (reference sequence). CDR3 region: CASSSPPGRGGYNEQFF. The CDR3 bases are TGTGCCAGCAGCTCCCCTCCGGGACGCGGGGGATACAATGAGCAGTTCTTC.

The CDR3 nucleotides read TGTGCCACCAGCAAAGGACAGGGGGCAGGGGAGCTGTTTTTT. This codes for CATSKGQGAGELFF. V is TRBV15 and J is TRBJ2-2; 11 nucleotides line up with TRBD1. V gave up 4 bases and J gave up 8 bases; unmatched junction bases: 3. Germline V gene data show CDR1 as LNHNV and CDR2 as YYDKDF (reference sequence). There are 14 residues in the CDR3.

V usage is TRBV13 and J usage is TRBJ1-6; maybe TRBD1 (5 bases). V dropped 6 bases and J dropped 7 bases, with 19 bases sitting between them. The CDR3 covers 16 residues. CDR1 and CDR2 (germline): PRHDT, FYEKMQ (reference sequence). CDR3 coding DNA: TGTGCCAGCAGTCCGGGGGGTGGCAGGAGGAATTCACCCCTCCACTTT. Its translation is CASSPGGGRRNSPLHF.

This chain joins TRBV5-4 and TRBJ2-7; TRBD2 aligns across 7 bases. CDR3 length equals 14 residues. Germline V CDR1 and CDR2: SGHNT, YYREEE (reference sequence). J lost 0 bases, V lost 4 bases, and 4 bases had no gene match. CDR3 protein: CASSPGGLSYEQYF. The CDR3 bases are TGTGCCAGCAGCCCGGGGGGTCTCTCCTACGAGCAGTACTTC.